This TCR beta chain was recorded in a study of CD8+CD57+ T cells in acquired aplastic anemia. The overall study: Sorted CD4+ and CD8+ cells gave a mean 3.2 ug DNA, range roughly 0.19 to 30 ug.

Germline CDR1 is SNHLY and CDR2 is FYNNEI. The CDR3 contains 13 residues. Trimming pared 5 bases from V and 5 bases from J, leaving 12 bases between. This clonotype was recorded a few times. Template material for TCR beta VDJ and CDR3 profiling consisted of genomic DNA. Via MiXCR, TCRdb re-called the reads, giving one row per CDR3 protein. The sample yields 100,000 to 150,000 distinct CDR3 sequences, roughly 40% seen once. For sequencing, patients were chosen who had shown expansion of CD8+CD57+ cells by flow cytometry. The source is a human donor with aplastic anemia. This chain joins TRBV2 and TRBJ2-5, with TRBD2 as a possible D gene (5 bases). The sequenced sample consisted of sorted CD4+, CD8+, or CD8+CD57+ T cells (not recorded which) from PBMCs. CDR3 loop: CASSSGPKETQYF. For the CDR3, the DNA is TGTGCCAGCAGTAGCGGACCCAAGGAGACCCAGTACTTC.